Here is one TCR beta chain with its context. This sample is drawn from a study of cytomegalovirus exposure and HLA in healthy donors. In the PCR, 60 Vbeta and 13 Jbeta primers were used. Only in-frame clones appear in the TCRdb table, and some are missing; sequencing was by immunoSEQ multiplex PCR. The sample includes 150,000 or so clones, 65% to 80% of them seen just once. Source material: PBMCs. This TCR came from a woman in her fifties or sixties in good health and CMV-seropositive.

The CDR3 DNA follows: TGTGCCAGCAGCTTCTACAGGGAGTTGAACACTGAAGCTTTCTTT. Translated: CASSFYRELNTEAFF. The rearrangement joins TRBV7-9 to TRBJ1-1, with D perhaps matching TRBD1 (6 bases). The germline V gene encodes CDR1 SEHNR and CDR2 FQNEAQ (reference sequence). There are 15 residues in the CDR3. V was trimmed by 3 bases and J by 0 bases, leaving 11 bases between them. Looking up the rest from reference TRBV7-9 and TRBJ1-1 gives the full variable domain: DTGVSQNPRHKITKRGQNVTFRCDPISEHNRLYWYRQTLGQGPEFLTYFQNEAQLEKSRLLSDRFSAERPKGSFSTLEIQRTEQGDSAMYLCASSFYRELNTEAFFGQGTRLTVV.